This T cell receptor beta chain was found in a study of cytomegalovirus exposure and HLA in healthy donors. General study findings and limits: Available immune exposure information was restricted to CMV serostatus only.

To note about this clone: Its target is unknown.

The germline V gene has CDR1 SGHTA and CDR2 FQGTGA. After removal of 3 bases from V and 3 bases from J, the junction contained 2 bases not matched to a gene. The CDR3 runs 14 residues. Primers: 60 Vbeta forward and 13 Jbeta reverse. Clones were sequenced by immunoSEQ multiplex PCR, and TCRdb holds only the in-frame ones, with some missing. The profile shows about 160,000 clones, 60% to 80% of them singletons. The genes are TRBV7-3 and TRBJ1-1, with 9 positions matching TRBD1. This clonotype was sampled from a woman in her 50s in good health and CMV-seropositive. Source material: PBMCs. DNA of the CDR3: TGTGCCAGCAGCTTGACAGGGGGGGACACTGAAGCTTTCTTT. Translating gives CASSLTGGDTEAFF.